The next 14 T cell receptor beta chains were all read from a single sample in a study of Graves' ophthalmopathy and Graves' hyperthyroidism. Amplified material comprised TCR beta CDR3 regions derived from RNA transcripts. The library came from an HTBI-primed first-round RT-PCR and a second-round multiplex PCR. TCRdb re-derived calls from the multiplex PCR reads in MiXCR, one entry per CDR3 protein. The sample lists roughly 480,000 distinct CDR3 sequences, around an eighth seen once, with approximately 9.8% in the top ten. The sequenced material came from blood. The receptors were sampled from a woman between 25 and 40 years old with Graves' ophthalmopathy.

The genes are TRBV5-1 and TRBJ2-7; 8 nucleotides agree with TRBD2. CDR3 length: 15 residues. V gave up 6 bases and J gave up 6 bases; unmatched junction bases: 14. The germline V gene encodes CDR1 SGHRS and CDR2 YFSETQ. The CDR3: CASTQSGGNSGEQYF. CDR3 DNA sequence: TGCGCCAGCACGCAGAGCGGGGGAAACTCAGGCGAGCAGTACTTC.

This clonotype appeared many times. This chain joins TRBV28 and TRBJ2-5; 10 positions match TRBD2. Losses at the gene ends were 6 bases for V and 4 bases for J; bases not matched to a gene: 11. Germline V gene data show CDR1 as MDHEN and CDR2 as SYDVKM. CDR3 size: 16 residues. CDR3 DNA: TGTGCCAGCAGGACACAGCGGGAGGGAGTTACAGAGACCCAGTACTTC. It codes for CASRTQREGVTETQYF.

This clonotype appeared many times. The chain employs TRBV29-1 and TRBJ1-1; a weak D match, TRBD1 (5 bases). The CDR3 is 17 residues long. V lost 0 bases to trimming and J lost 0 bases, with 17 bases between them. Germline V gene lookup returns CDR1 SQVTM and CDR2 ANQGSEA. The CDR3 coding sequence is TGCAGCGTTGAAGATTCCCTGGGGCTGAACATGAACACTGAAGCTTTCTTT. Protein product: CSVEDSLGLNMNTEAFF.

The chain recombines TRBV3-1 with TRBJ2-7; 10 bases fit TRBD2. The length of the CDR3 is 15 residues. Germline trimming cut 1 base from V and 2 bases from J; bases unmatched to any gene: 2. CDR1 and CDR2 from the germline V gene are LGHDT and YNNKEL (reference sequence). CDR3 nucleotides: TGTGCCAGCAGCCAAGGGACTAGCGGAGCCTACGAGCAGTACTTC. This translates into CASSQGTSGAYEQYF.

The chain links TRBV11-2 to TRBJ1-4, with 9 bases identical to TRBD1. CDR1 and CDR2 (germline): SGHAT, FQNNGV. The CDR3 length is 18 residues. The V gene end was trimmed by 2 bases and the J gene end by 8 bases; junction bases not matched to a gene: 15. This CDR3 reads CASSLYSPGTGRREKLFF. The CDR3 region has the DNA TGTGCCAGCAGCTTATACTCACCGGGGACAGGGCGGAGGGAAAAACTGTTTTTT.

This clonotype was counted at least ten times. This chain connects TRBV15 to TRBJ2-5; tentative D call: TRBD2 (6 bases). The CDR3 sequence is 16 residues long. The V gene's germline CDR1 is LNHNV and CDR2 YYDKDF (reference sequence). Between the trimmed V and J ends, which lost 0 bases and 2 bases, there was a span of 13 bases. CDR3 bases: TGTGCCACCAGCAGAGATAGAACTAGCAGACAAGAGACCCAGTACTTC. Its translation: CATSRDRTSRQETQYF.

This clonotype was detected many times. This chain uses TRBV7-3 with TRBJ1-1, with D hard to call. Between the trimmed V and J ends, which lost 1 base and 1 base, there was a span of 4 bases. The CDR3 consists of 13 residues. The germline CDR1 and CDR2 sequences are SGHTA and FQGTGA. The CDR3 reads CASSLRKNTEAFF. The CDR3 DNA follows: TGTGCCAGCAGCTTAAGGAAGAACACTGAAGCTTTCTTT.

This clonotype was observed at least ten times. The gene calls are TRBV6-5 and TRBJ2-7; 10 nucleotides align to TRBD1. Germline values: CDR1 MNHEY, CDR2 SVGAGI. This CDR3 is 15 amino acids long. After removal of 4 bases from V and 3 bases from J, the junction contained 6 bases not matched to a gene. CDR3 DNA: TGTGCCAGCAGTTCTAACGACAGGGGGCACTACGAGCAGTACTTC. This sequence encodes CASSSNDRGHYEQYF.

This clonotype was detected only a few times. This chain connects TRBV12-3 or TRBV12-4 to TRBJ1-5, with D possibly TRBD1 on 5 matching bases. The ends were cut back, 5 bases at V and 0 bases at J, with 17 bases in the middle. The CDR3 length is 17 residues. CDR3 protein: CASSASSGLPSNQPQHF. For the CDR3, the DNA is TGTGCCAGCAGTGCCTCATCAGGGCTACCTAGCAATCAGCCCCAGCATTTT.

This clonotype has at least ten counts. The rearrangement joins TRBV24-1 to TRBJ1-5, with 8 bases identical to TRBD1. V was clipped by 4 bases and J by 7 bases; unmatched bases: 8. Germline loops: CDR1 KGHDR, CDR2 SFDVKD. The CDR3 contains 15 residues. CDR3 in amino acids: CATSESTGDKQPQHF. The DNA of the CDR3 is TGTGCCACCAGTGAATCGACAGGGGACAAGCAGCCCCAGCATTTT.

In DNA, the CDR3 is TGTGCCAGCAGTAAGGACACTCCCTACGAGCAGTACTTC. Translating it yields CASSKDTPYEQYF. The rearrangement uses TRBV6-1 and TRBJ2-7; a weak D match, TRBD1 (5 bases). CDR3 size: 13 residues. CDR1 and CDR2 (germline): MNHNS, SASEGT. The ends were cut back, 5 bases at V and 2 bases at J, with 10 bases in the middle.

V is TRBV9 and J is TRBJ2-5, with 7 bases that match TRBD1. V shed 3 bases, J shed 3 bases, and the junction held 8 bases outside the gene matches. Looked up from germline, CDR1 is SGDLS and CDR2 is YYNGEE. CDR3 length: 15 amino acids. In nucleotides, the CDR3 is TGTGCCAGCAGCGAGACCGGGACAGCCAAAGAGACCCAGTACTTC. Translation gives CASSETGTAKETQYF.

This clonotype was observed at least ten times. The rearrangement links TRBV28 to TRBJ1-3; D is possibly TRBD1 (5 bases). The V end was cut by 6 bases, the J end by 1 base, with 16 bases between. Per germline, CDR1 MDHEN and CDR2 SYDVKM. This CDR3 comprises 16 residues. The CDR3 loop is CASSLRQINSGNTIYF. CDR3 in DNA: TGTGCCAGCAGCCTCCGACAGATTAATTCTGGAAACACCATATATTTT.

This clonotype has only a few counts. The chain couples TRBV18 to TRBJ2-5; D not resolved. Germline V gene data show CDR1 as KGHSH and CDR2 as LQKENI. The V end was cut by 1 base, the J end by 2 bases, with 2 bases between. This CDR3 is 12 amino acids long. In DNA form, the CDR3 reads TGTGCCAGCTCACCACGTCAAGAGACCCAGTACTTC. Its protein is CASSPRQETQYF.